This TCR beta chain derives from a study of T cells in Graves' hyperthyroidism and ophthalmopathy. TCR beta CDR3 regions were amplified from RNA transcripts. The HTBI primer set served for first-round RT-PCR of the TCR CDR3. TCRdb reprocessed the multiplex PCR reads with MiXCR, giving one entry per CDR3 protein. The sample yields about 360,000 distinct CDR3 sequences, around 13% seen once. This clonotype occurred many times. Its antigen is still unknown. The CDR3 sequence is 13 residues long. The germline V and J ends were trimmed by 3 bases and 6 bases, with 11 bases remaining between them. Study-wide points: With a median lead of about 6.9 months before onset, the model predicted ophthalmopathy.

The TCR sequence derives from a woman between 18 and 29 years old with Graves' hyperthyroidism. This rearrangement joins TRBV12-3 or TRBV12-4 to TRBJ1-2, with D perhaps TRBD1 (6 bases). The specimen was blood. DNA for the CDR3: TGTGCCAGCAGTTTCGGGACACGAGATGGCTACACCTTC. This sequence encodes CASSFGTRDGYTF.